Following are 27 T cell receptor beta chains from one sample sequenced in a study of cytomegalovirus exposure and HLA in healthy donors. Vbeta (60) and Jbeta (13) primers were used in the PCR. Sequencing was performed with immunoSEQ multiplex PCR; in TCRdb, only in-frame clones are kept and a portion is missing. The table has some 65,000 clones, almost 80% seen once. The sample consisted of PBMCs. The receptors come from a girl aged 5-17 years in good health and CMV-seropositive.

V usage is TRBV2 and J usage is TRBJ2-7; 10 nucleotides line up with TRBD1. CDR3 length: 14 amino acids. Germline values: CDR1 SNHLY, CDR2 FYNNEI. The trim removed 6 bases at V and 3 bases at J, leaving 5 bases unmatched. CDR3 in amino acids: CASRDRGGSYEQYF. DNA for the CDR3: TGTGCCAGCAGGGACAGGGGGGGAAGCTACGAGCAGTACTTC.

The genes are TRBV7-8 and TRBJ1-5; the match to TRBD1 covers 7 bases. From germline, CDR1 is SGHVS and CDR2 FQNEAQ. The CDR3 has 14 residues. J was trimmed by 7 bases and V by 2 bases; bases with no gene match: 5. The CDR3 region is CASSLKGAGQPQHF. The DNA for the CDR3 is TGTGCCAGCAGCTTAAAGGGGGCCGGCCAGCCCCAGCATTTT.

The chain couples TRBV9 to TRBJ2-5; TRBD1 might be the D (6 bases). CDR1 and CDR2 (germline): SGDLS, YYNGEE. This CDR3 is built from 19 residues. V gave up 4 bases and J gave up 5 bases, with 30 bases separating them. The CDR3 DNA reads as TGTGCCAGCAGCCCTCACGGCGTAAATATGGCACAGGGCACGGAGACCCAGTACTTC. This codes for CASSPHGVNMAQGTETQYF.

The gene calls are TRBV2 and TRBJ2-7; a possible D gene is TRBD2 (5 bases). Trimming left V 6 bases short and J 0 bases short, with 6 bases between. The CDR3 sequence is 12 residues long. Germline CDR1 and CDR2: SNHLY and FYNNEI. CDR3 residues: CASRLASYEQYF. CDR3 nucleotides: TGTGCCAGCAGGCTAGCCTCCTACGAGCAGTACTTC.

The rearrangement links TRBV6-5 to TRBJ1-1; the match to TRBD1 covers 9 bases. Germline CDR1 MNHEY, CDR2 SVGAGI. V dropped 2 bases and J dropped 10; count of bases not matched to a gene: 8. The CDR3 runs 14 residues. The DNA for the CDR3 is TGTGCCAGCAGTTACCTGGGACAGGGTAAGGCAGCTTTCTTT. It codes for CASSYLGQGKAAFF.

CDR3: CASSQSASGPYNEQFF. The DNA for the CDR3 is TGTGCCAGCAGCCAATCGGCTAGCGGCCCCTACAATGAGCAGTTCTTC. V and J are TRBV4-2 and TRBJ2-1; 7 bases fit TRBD2. CDR3 size: 16 residues. Germline-derived CDR1 and CDR2 are LGHNA and YNFKEQ. The V segment lost 2 bases and the J segment 2 bases; nucleotides outside the gene matches: 6.

The chain has TRBV5-1 and TRBJ2-3; no clear D gene. CDR1 is SGHRS, CDR2 YFSETQ, per germline. V lost 0 bases, J lost 4 bases, and 3 bases lay in between. The CDR3 length is 12 residues. Here the CDR3 DNA reads TGCGCCAGCAGCTTGGACTCAGATACGCAGTATTTT. It is translated as CASSLDSDTQYF.

CDR3 sequence reads: CASTRTRYSYEQYF. The CDR3, as DNA: TGTGCCAGCACCCGGACTAGATACTCCTACGAGCAGTACTTC. This chain connects TRBV7-2 to TRBJ2-7; 7 positions match TRBD2. CDR3 length: 14 amino acids. V lost 7 bases, J lost 0 bases, and 6 bases stayed unmatched. Germline CDR1 SGHTA, CDR2 FQGNSA.

The genes are TRBV30 and TRBJ1-2, with TRBD1 as a possible D gene (6 bases). The V end lost 0 bases, the J end lost 6 bases, and 14 bases lay between the germline ends. CDR3 length: 14 residues. CDR1 and CDR2 from the germline V gene are GTSNPN and SVGIG (reference sequence). The CDR3 protein is CAWSVRVGAHGYTF. CDR3 bases: TGTGCCTGGAGTGTACGGGTGGGGGCGCATGGCTACACCTTC.

The chain carries TRBV19 and TRBJ2-7; 11 positions match TRBD2. Germline-derived CDR1 and CDR2 are LNHDA and SQIVND (reference sequence). The CDR3 is 15 residues long. Trimming at V came to 4 bases and at J to 3 bases, leaving 5 bases not matched to a gene. CDR3 sequence (DNA): TGTGCCAGTAGTACCGGGACTAGCGGCTACTACGAGCAGTACTTC. Protein product: CASSTGTSGYYEQYF. The full variable domain, with the rest looked up from reference TRBV19 and TRBJ2-7, is DGGITQSPKYLFRKEGQNVTLSCEQNLNHDAMYWYRQDPGQGLRLIYYSQIVNDFQKGDIAEGYSVSREKKESFPLTVTSAQKNPTAFYLCASSTGTSGYYEQYFGPGTRLTVT.

V is TRBV10-3 and J is TRBJ2-7; D perhaps matches TRBD1 (7 bases). Germline V gene data show CDR1 as ENHRY and CDR2 as SYGVKD. The CDR3 is 14 residues long. V dropped 5 bases and J dropped 1 base, with 12 bases sitting between them. This CDR3 reads CAISTQGGSYEQYF. As DNA, the CDR3 is TGTGCCATCAGTACCCAGGGGGGATCCTACGAGCAGTACTTC.

The genes are TRBV29-1 and TRBJ2-7, with TRBD2 as a possible D gene (5 bases). CDR3 length: 15 amino acids. V lost 0 bases, J lost 3 bases, and 15 bases lay in between. Germline V gene data show CDR1 as SQVTM and CDR2 as ANQGSEA. CDR3 in amino acids: CSVEDGEPESYEQYF. In DNA form, the CDR3 reads TGCAGCGTTGAAGACGGGGAGCCTGAGAGCTACGAGCAGTACTTC.

This sequence joins TRBV2 and TRBJ1-4, with TRBD1 matching over 12 bases. J was trimmed by 3 bases and V by 6 bases; bases with no gene match: 14. This CDR3 spans 19 amino acids. Germline values: CDR1 SNHLY, CDR2 FYNNEI. The CDR3 nucleotides read TGTGCCAGCAGCACTACTACCGGGACAGGGGGCATATCTAATGAAAAACTGTTTTTT. It encodes CASSTTTGTGGISNEKLFF.

The gene calls are TRBV29-1 and TRBJ1-4; the D gene is possibly TRBD1 (5 bases). The CDR3 length is 11 residues. From germline, CDR1 is SQVTM and CDR2 ANQGSEA. The germline V and J ends were trimmed by 6 bases and 8 bases, with 10 bases remaining between them. The CDR3 loop is CSVGEGEKLFF. As DNA, the CDR3 is TGCAGCGTGGGGGAGGGCGAAAAACTGTTTTTT.

The chain joins TRBV10-1 to TRBJ1-5, with D tentatively TRBD1 (6 bases). Germline lookup yields CDR1 WNHNN and CDR2 SYGVQD (reference sequence). There are 17 residues in the CDR3. The ends were cut back, 2 bases at V and 3 bases at J, with 17 bases in the middle. The CDR3 sequence is CASSEPNPDRDNQPQHF. The CDR3 DNA reads as TGCGCCAGCAGTGAGCCCAATCCGGACAGAGACAATCAGCCCCAGCATTTT.

J is TRBJ2-7 and V is TRBV25-1; D not resolved. Trimming removed 3 bases at V and 0 bases at J, with 6 bases between. The germline CDR1 and CDR2 sequences are MGHDK and SYGVNS. CDR3 length: 13 amino acids. The CDR3, as DNA: TGTGCCAGCAGTGATGACTCCTCCTACGAGCAGTACTTC. Translating gives CASSDDSSYEQYF.

The chain is built from TRBV28 and TRBJ1-1; D call uncertain. CDR3 length equals 18 residues. The V gene's germline CDR1 is MDHEN and CDR2 SYDVKM. The ends were cut back, 2 bases at V and 1 base at J, with 20 bases in the middle. CDR3 protein: CASSLPSATAAPNTEAFF. The CDR3 DNA reads TGTGCCAGCAGTTTACCTTCCGCCACGGCAGCGCCGAACACTGAAGCTTTCTTT.

This rearrangement joins TRBV7-2 to TRBJ2-3; weak D call: TRBD1 (6 bases). CDR3 length equals 13 residues. V was pared by 5 bases and J by 5 bases, with 11 bases between. Germline V lookup: CDR1 SGHTA, CDR2 FQGNSA. The CDR3 DNA follows: TGTGCCAGCAGCGCTACAGGGTTAGATACGCAGTATTTT. Translated: CASSATGLDTQYF.

In DNA form, the CDR3 reads TGTGCCAGCAGCGCAGGGGCTGAGCAGTTCTTC. Translating gives CASSAGAEQFF. The chain recombines TRBV2 with TRBJ2-1, with D perhaps matching TRBD1 (6 bases). CDR1 and CDR2 from the germline V gene are SNHLY and FYNNEI. CDR3 length: 11 amino acids. The V end was cut by 6 bases, the J end by 9 bases, with 9 bases between. The full variable domain, in which reference TRBV2 and TRBJ2-1 provide the parts outside the CDR3, is EPEVTQTPSHQVTQMGQEVILRCVPISNHLYFYWYRQILGQKVEFLVSFYNNEISEKSEIFDDQFSVERPDGSNFTLKIRSTKLEDSAMYFCASSAGAEQFFGPGTRLTVL.

The chain joins TRBV6-5 to TRBJ2-5; tentatively, D is TRBD1 (6 bases). The J call could be wrong; TRBJ2-7 is a better fit for the DNA end. Germline CDR1 reads MNHEY; CDR2 reads SVGAGI. CDR3 length: 14 amino acids. The CDR3 is CASSLEQGTYEQYF. CDR3 nucleotide sequence: TGTGCCAGCAGTTTAGAACAGGGAACCTACGAGCAGTACTTC.

This chain joins TRBV29-1 and TRBJ1-4, with 8 bases that match TRBD1. From germline, CDR1 is SQVTM and CDR2 ANQGSEA. With V trimmed by 6 bases and J by 4 bases, 16 bases remained unmatched. The length of the CDR3 is 17 residues. The CDR3 spells CSVDQDRGPLGNEKLFF. The CDR3 coding sequence is TGCAGCGTAGATCAAGACAGGGGTCCGTTGGGTAATGAAAAACTGTTTTTT.

With respect to this clone: A read error may produce the germline difference seen at one junction end. The chain employs TRBV29-1 and TRBJ2-5; 9 bases fit TRBD1. The J call may be mistaken, given a closer DNA end match to TRBJ2-7. The CDR3 covers 14 residues. Germline values: CDR1 SQVTM, CDR2 ANQGSEA. CDR3 DNA sequence: TGCAGCGTCGAAGCCGGGACAGGGAGCTACGAGCAGTACTTC. It translates to CSVEAGTGSYEQYF.

This chain uses TRBV5-1 with TRBJ1-1; TRBD1 agrees at 8 bases. The trim removed 4 bases at V and 0 bases at J, leaving 5 bases unmatched. CDR1 is SGHRS, CDR2 YFSETQ, per germline. This CDR3 contains 15 residues. The CDR3 region is CASSIPGQVNTEAFF. In DNA, the CDR3 is TGCGCCAGCAGCATACCGGGACAGGTGAACACTGAAGCTTTCTTT.

The V call is TRBV28, the J call TRBJ1-5, with D hard to call. Trimming stripped 2 bases from V and 6 bases from J, with 5 bases between. The CDR3 length is 12 residues. CDR1 is MDHEN, CDR2 SYDVKM, per germline. CDR3 sequence (DNA): TGTGCCAGCAGTTTAATCGGTCAGCCCCAGCATTTT. Its protein is CASSLIGQPQHF.

The chain links TRBV6-1 to TRBJ1-1; D might be TRBD1 (6 bases). Germline V gene sequence: CDR1 MNHNS, CDR2 SASEGT. Between the trimmed V and J ends, which lost 6 bases and 9 bases, there was a span of 8 bases. The length of the CDR3 is 10 residues. CDR3 nucleotides: TGTGCCAGCAGGGACAGTAAAGCTTTCTTT. Translating gives CASRDSKAFF.

The CDR3 DNA sequence: TGCGCCAGCAGCCAAGATGGAACACGGGGTGAGGAGACCCAGTACTTC. It translates to CASSQDGTRGEETQYF. This rearrangement joins TRBV4-1 to TRBJ2-5; perhaps TRBD2 as D (5 bases). This CDR3 is built from 16 residues. The V end was cut by 0 bases, the J end by 5 bases, with 16 bases between. The germline V gene has CDR1 MGHRA and CDR2 YSYEKL.

This chain connects TRBV6-1 to TRBJ2-3; D is perhaps TRBD2 (6 bases). The V end was cut by 10 bases, the J end by 6 bases, with 20 bases between. This CDR3 contains 14 residues. Germline assignment: CDR1 MNHNS and CDR2 SASEGT. The CDR3 nucleotides read TGTGCCACCGTGCGGGACTCCTTTCCGGATACGCAGTATTTT. Translating it yields CATVRDSFPDTQYF.